The clone carrying this TCR beta chain has at least ten counts. Its antigen is not known. Germline is not matched at one junction end, which may reflect a read error. The authors ran a second PCR of 7 to 11 cycles using a sample-barcoded 5' primer and a J-beta primer mix. TCRdb redid the calling of the 5' RACE reads with MiXCR, one entry per CDR3 protein. Of hundreds of thousands of distinct CDR3 sequences listed, 32% were seen once; the top ten hold just over 15%. Approximately 10 milliliters was the volume of peripheral blood drawn from each donor. This sample was included in a study of blood T cells in healthy people across ages. In the study overall: About one barcoded beta molecule per two T cells came from capture by template switching.

This CDR3 has 12 residues. Germline lookup yields CDR1 SGHTA and CDR2 FQGNSA. Regarding the study as a whole: Naive and antigen-experienced cells could not be conclusively compared, given unsorted PBMCs. Naive CD4+ cell counts and diversity both ran higher in long-lived than in aged donors.

The TCR sequence derives from a woman older than 75 in good health. The sequenced sample was blood. The rearrangement joins TRBV7-2 to TRBJ1-2, with D unclear. The CDR3 region has the DNA TGTGCCAGCAGGTTAGACGGATTTGGCTACACCTTC. Protein: CASRLDGFGYTF.